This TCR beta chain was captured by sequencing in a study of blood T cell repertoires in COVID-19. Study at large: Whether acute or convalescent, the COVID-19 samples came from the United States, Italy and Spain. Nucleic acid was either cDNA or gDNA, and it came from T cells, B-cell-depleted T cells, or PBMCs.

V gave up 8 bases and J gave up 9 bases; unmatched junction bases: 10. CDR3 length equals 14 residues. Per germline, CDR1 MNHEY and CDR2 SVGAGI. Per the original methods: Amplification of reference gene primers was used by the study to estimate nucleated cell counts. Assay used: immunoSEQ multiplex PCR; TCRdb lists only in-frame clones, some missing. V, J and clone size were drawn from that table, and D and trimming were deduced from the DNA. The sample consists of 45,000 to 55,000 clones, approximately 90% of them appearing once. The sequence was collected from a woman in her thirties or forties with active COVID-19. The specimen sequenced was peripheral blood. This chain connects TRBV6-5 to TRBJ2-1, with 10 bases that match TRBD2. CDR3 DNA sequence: TGTGCCAGCTATGCAGCGGGGGGGATCGGTGAGCAGTTCTTC. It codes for CASYAAGGIGEQFF.